These 24 T cell receptor beta chains share one sample of origin, sequenced in a study of cytomegalovirus exposure and HLA in healthy donors. The PCR contained 60 Vbeta and 13 Jbeta primers. Profiling relied on immunoSEQ multiplex PCR, and the TCRdb table lists in-frame clones only, not all of them. The sample includes about 200,000 clones, 75% to 85% of them seen just once. The sequenced sample consisted of PBMCs. These receptors came from a male donor in good health and CMV-seropositive.

This chain joins TRBV27 and TRBJ2-2, with D perhaps TRBD2 (5 bases). This CDR3 spans 13 amino acids. Germline assignment: CDR1 MNHEY and CDR2 SMNVEV (reference sequence). Deletions cut 3 bases from V and 5 bases from J, with 7 bases between. CDR3 coding DNA: TGTGCCAGCAGTTTCACTAGTACCGGGGAGCTGTTTTTT. Protein sequence: CASSFTSTGELFF.

The chain employs TRBV7-3 and TRBJ1-5, with D maybe TRBD1 (6 bases). V lost 5 bases and J 0 bases, leaving 11 bases between the germline ends. CDR3 length: 15 amino acids. Per the germline V gene, CDR1 is SGHTA and CDR2 is FQGTGA. CDR3 nucleotides: TGTGCCAGCAGCCTTCTAGGGGGTAGCAATCAGCCCCAGCATTTT. The encoded protein is CASSLLGGSNQPQHF.

The rearrangement joins TRBV9 to TRBJ2-7; TRBD2 matches at 7 bases. V shed 2 bases, J shed 2 bases, and the junction held 4 bases outside the gene matches. From germline, CDR1 is SGDLS and CDR2 YYNGEE. The CDR3 is 14 amino acids. The DNA of the CDR3 is TGTGCCAGCAGCGTCCGGGACTACCCCTACGAGCAGTACTTC. Its translation: CASSVRDYPYEQYF.

This clone has more than one count but fewer than ten. The chain has TRBV7-6 and TRBJ1-4; D call uncertain. This CDR3 comprises 15 residues. Trimming shortened V by 5 bases and J by 1 base, and 11 bases separated the two germline ends. From germline, CDR1 is SGHVS and CDR2 FNYEAQ. CDR3 residues: CASSPPGVTNEKLFF. The CDR3 coding sequence is TGTGCCAGCAGCCCGCCCGGGGTAACTAATGAAAAACTGTTTTTT.

The rearrangement joins TRBV2 to TRBJ2-2; a possible D gene is TRBD2 (5 bases). V lost 11 bases, J lost 6 bases, and 10 bases lay in between. Germline V lookup: CDR1 SNHLY, CDR2 FYNNEI. The CDR3 contains 11 residues. CDR3 coding DNA: TGTGCCGGGAGAGAGGCCGGGGAGCTGTTTTTT. Its protein is CAGREAGELFF.

Points on this clone: The identical CDR3 is also encoded by other nucleotide sequences in the sample. V gene TRBV7-2 combines with J gene TRBJ2-7, with D unresolved. Germline V gene sequence: CDR1 SGHTA, CDR2 FQGNSA. V was shortened by 2 bases and J by 1 base, with 6 bases between the two germline ends. The CDR3 is 13 residues long. The CDR3, as DNA: TGTGCCAGCAGCTTACCCTCGTCCTACGAGCAGTACTTC. The encoded protein is CASSLPSSYEQYF.

The chain links TRBV25-1 to TRBJ2-7; 7 positions match TRBD2. CDR1 and CDR2 (germline): MGHDK, SYGVNS. Unmatched junction bases numbered 8, after V lost 9 bases and J lost 0 bases. The CDR3 length is 14 residues. CDR3 DNA sequence: TGTGCCAGTCAAAGGGAGGGAGGCTCCTACGAGCAGTACTTC. Translating gives CASQREGGSYEQYF.

This clone came up a few times. This chain links TRBV7-9 with TRBJ1-5, with a weak D call TRBD1 (5 bases). CDR1 and CDR2 (germline): SEHNR, FQNEAQ (reference sequence). The V and J ends lost 3 bases and 2 bases respectively, with 17 bases between them. The CDR3 runs 17 residues. The CDR3 spells CASSFRGAGMGNQPQHF. The CDR3 DNA is TGTGCCAGCAGCTTTCGGGGCGCGGGAATGGGCAATCAGCCCCAGCATTTT.

This clone was seen only a few times. The chain joins TRBV5-1 to TRBJ1-6; D gene unclear. The CDR3 has 14 residues. V was pared by 2 bases and J by 6 bases, with 9 bases between. Germline V lookup: CDR1 SGHRS, CDR2 YFSETQ. CDR3 in DNA: TGCGCCAGCAGCTTTGAGGGTATTAATTCACCCCTCCACTTT. Translation: CASSFEGINSPLHF.

This chain joins TRBV27 and TRBJ1-1; 8 positions match TRBD1. The V gene's germline CDR1 is MNHEY and CDR2 SMNVEV (reference sequence). The CDR3 runs 15 residues. V gave up 3 bases and J gave up 2 bases; unmatched junction bases: 5. The chain's CDR3 is CASSFMGQANTEAFF. In DNA, the CDR3 is TGTGCCAGCAGTTTTATGGGACAGGCAAACACTGAAGCTTTCTTT.

The table lists this clone with a count of one. V is TRBV29-1 and J is TRBJ2-1; perhaps TRBD2 as D (8 bases). V was shortened by 7 bases and J by 10 bases, with 26 bases between the two germline ends. The CDR3 covers 15 residues. From germline, CDR1 is SQVTM and CDR2 ANQGSEA. CDR3 sequence: CSAGGGTLSQGEQFF. Here the CDR3 DNA reads TGCAGCGCGGGGGGGGGTACCCTTTCACAGGGGGAGCAGTTCTTC.

The V and J genes are TRBV5-5 and TRBJ1-3, with 10 bases lining up with TRBD1. Germline V CDR1 and CDR2: SGHKS, YYEKEE (reference sequence). J gave up 0 bases and V 1 base, and 7 bases lay outside the gene matches. The length of the CDR3 is 18 residues. CDR3: CASSLRTGGTSSGNTIYF. As DNA, the CDR3 is TGTGCCAGCAGCTTGCGGACAGGGGGTACGAGCTCTGGAAACACCATATATTTT.

This chain links TRBV18 with TRBJ2-5, with 13 bases aligning to TRBD2. With the DNA end fitting TRBJ2-7 better, the J assignment may be wrong. The V gene's germline CDR1 is KGHSH and CDR2 LQKENI. The CDR3 consists of 14 residues. CDR3 bases: TGTGCCAGCTCGACTAGCGGGGGGACCTACGAGCAGTACTTC. Its protein is CASSTSGGTYEQYF.

This clone showed up just a few times. The rearrangement links TRBV6-5 to TRBJ1-2; TRBD1 agrees at 7 bases. Germline CDR1 MNHEY, CDR2 SVGAGI. This CDR3 contains 15 residues. Trimming at V came to 6 bases and at J to 4 bases, leaving 11 bases not matched to a gene. The CDR3: CASRRMGGQIYGYTF. The CDR3 coding sequence is TGTGCCAGCAGAAGAATGGGGGGACAGATCTATGGCTACACCTTC.

The rearrangement links TRBV9 to TRBJ2-1; TRBD1 might be the D (6 bases). Trimming cost V 4 bases and J 4 bases, with 15 bases left between them. The CDR3 is 15 amino acids. In germline, CDR1 is SGDLS, CDR2 YYNGEE. The DNA for the CDR3 is TGTGCCAGCAGCCCCCGACAGGATACTTACAATGAGCAGTTCTTC. Residues: CASSPRQDTYNEQFF. The complete variable domain, with remaining parts taken from reference TRBV9 and TRBJ2-1, reads DSGVTQTPKHLITATGQRVTLRCSPRSGDLSVYWYQQSLDQGLQFLIQYYNGEERAKGNILERFSAQQFPDLHSELNLSSLELGDSALYFCASSPRQDTYNEQFFGPGTRLTVL.

Points on this clone: Other DNA sequences within the sample encode an identical CDR3. CDR3 coding DNA: TGTGCCAGCAGCCTAGTGGGACTTAACAATGAGCAGTTCTTC. Residues: CASSLVGLNNEQFF. The V and J genes are TRBV11-3 and TRBJ2-1, with TRBD2 as a possible D gene (6 bases). V was clipped by 5 bases and J by 5 bases, with 13 bases between them. CDR3 length equals 14 residues. The germline V gene has CDR1 SGHNT and CDR2 YENEEA.

This clone was seen only once. The CDR3 reads CASRDSVLTQYF. In DNA form, the CDR3 reads TGTGCCAGCCGGGACAGCGTACTGACCCAGTACTTC. The chain employs TRBV6-5 and TRBJ2-5; 7 bases fit TRBD1. Germline V gene data show CDR1 as MNHEY and CDR2 as SVGAGI. The CDR3 loop spans 12 amino acids. Trimming took 8 bases from V and 7 from J; bases not matched to a gene: 7.

This chain uses TRBV28 with TRBJ2-7; D is perhaps TRBD1 (6 bases). The V gene's germline CDR1 is MDHEN and CDR2 SYDVKM. V dropped 4 bases and J dropped 2 bases, with 12 bases sitting between them. The CDR3 is made up of 14 amino acids. The chain's CDR3 is CASSSRDIPYEQYF. DNA of the CDR3: TGTGCCAGCAGTTCCCGGGACATCCCCTACGAGCAGTACTTC.

The chain recombines TRBV5-4 with TRBJ2-3; 9 bases map to TRBD2. CDR1 SGHNT and CDR2 YYREEE come from the germline V gene (reference sequence). Trimming took 1 base from V and 1 from J; bases not matched to a gene: 1. This CDR3 comprises 15 residues. The DNA of the CDR3 is TGTGCCAGCAGCTTGTTAGCGGGGGGCACAGATACGCAGTATTTT. This codes for CASSLLAGGTDTQYF.

This clone was observed once. V usage is TRBV7-2 and J usage is TRBJ2-7; tentative D call: TRBD2 (6 bases). CDR1 and CDR2 from the germline V gene are SGHTA and FQGNSA. This CDR3 contains 14 residues. Trimming shortened V by 5 bases and J by 9 bases, and 20 bases separated the two germline ends. Here the CDR3 reads CASSGTGGLLGQYF. Here the CDR3 DNA reads TGTGCCAGCAGCGGGACTGGGGGTCTGTTGGGGCAGTACTTC.

The chain has TRBV14 and TRBJ2-7; 8 positions agree with TRBD1. Germline V gives CDR1 SGHDN, CDR2 FVKESK. This CDR3 contains 13 residues. V gave up 5 bases and J gave up 6 bases; unmatched junction bases: 6. CDR3 DNA sequence: TGTGCCAGCAGCACGGACAGGGTCTCCGAGCAGTACTTC. Protein sequence: CASSTDRVSEQYF.

The chain is built from TRBV2 and TRBJ2-1; 9 nucleotides match TRBD2. In germline, CDR1 is SNHLY, CDR2 FYNNEI. The CDR3 runs to 14 residues. V gave up 6 bases and J gave up 5 bases; unmatched junction bases: 5. The CDR3 bases are TGTGCCAGCAGGATGTTAGCGGGGGACAATGAGCAGTTCTTC. This gives the protein CASRMLAGDNEQFF.

This clone was found once. The chain employs TRBV19 and TRBJ2-7; TRBD1 is a possible D gene (7 bases). Looked up from germline, CDR1 is LNHDA and CDR2 is SQIVND (reference sequence). Trimming left V 7 bases short and J 6 bases short, with 16 bases between. The CDR3 sequence is 13 residues long. The CDR3: CASTRQGGGEQYF. The CDR3 DNA reads TGTGCCAGTACCAGACAGGGAGGTGGCGAGCAGTACTTC.

The chain uses TRBV19 and TRBJ1-2, with D tentatively TRBD1 (5 bases). The V end lost 7 bases, the J end lost 5 bases, and 20 bases lay between the germline ends. CDR1 is LNHDA and CDR2 is SQIVND in the germline V gene (reference sequence). The CDR3 is made up of 15 amino acids. Here the CDR3 reads CASTPKWDSSYGYTF. The CDR3 bases are TGTGCCAGTACCCCAAAGTGGGACTCATCTTATGGCTACACCTTC.